In this sample, the clone carrying this TCR beta chain turned up many times. Its antigen is undetermined. Samples came from axillary lymph nodes draining the breast cancer. Trimming took 6 bases from V and 7 from J; bases not matched to a gene: 11. The length of the CDR3 is 13 residues. CDR1 and CDR2 (germline): DFQATT, SNEGSKA (reference sequence). From the multiplex PCR reads, TCRdb called clonotypes with MiXCR, one entry per CDR3 protein. The repertoire has roughly 80,000 distinct CDR3 sequences, under 25% of them found once; the top ten carry less than 3%. This sample is part of a study of breast tumors, draining lymph nodes, adjacent tissues. Study observations and caveats: Tumors had less TCR diversity than lymph nodes, more than nontumor tissue.

The gene calls are TRBV20-1 and TRBJ1-2, with 7 bases identical to TRBD1. This sequence was found in a female donor with breast cancer. Some clones in this sample may be carry-over from other donors' samples. Sequencing input: axillary lymph node tissue. This chain's CDR3 is CSAHHETGTGYTF. The CDR3 DNA sequence: TGCAGTGCCCACCACGAGACAGGGACTGGCTACACCTTC.